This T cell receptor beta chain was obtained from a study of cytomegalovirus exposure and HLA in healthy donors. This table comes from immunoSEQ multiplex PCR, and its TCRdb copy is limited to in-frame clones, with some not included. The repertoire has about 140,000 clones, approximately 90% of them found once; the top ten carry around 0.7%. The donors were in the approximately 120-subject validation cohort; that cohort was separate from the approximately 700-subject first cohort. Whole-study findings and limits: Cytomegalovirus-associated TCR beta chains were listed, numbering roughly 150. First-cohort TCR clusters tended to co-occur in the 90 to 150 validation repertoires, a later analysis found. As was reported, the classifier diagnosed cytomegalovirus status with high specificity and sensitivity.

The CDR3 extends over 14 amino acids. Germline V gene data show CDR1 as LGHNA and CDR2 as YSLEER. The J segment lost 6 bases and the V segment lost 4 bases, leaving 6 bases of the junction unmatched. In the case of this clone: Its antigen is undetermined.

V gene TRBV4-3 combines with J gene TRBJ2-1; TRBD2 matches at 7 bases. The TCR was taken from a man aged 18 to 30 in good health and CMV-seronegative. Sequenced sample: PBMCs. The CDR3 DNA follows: TGCGCCAGCAGCCGGGGCGGGAGTGTCAATGAGCAGTTCTTC. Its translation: CASSRGGSVNEQFF.